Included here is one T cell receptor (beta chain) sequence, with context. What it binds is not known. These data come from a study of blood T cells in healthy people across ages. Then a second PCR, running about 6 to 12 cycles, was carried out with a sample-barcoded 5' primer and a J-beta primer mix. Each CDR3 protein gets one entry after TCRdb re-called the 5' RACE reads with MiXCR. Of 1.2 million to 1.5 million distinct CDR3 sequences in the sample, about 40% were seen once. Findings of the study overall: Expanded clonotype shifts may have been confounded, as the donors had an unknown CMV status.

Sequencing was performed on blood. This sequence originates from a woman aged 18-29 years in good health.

CDR3 amino acids: CASSVKSYEQYF. The CDR3 region has the DNA TGTGCCAGCAGCGTAAAATCCTACGAGCAGTACTTC. The rearrangement joins TRBV5-4 to TRBJ2-7; the D is unclear. The CDR3 loop spans 12 amino acids. Germline CDR1 and CDR2: SGHNT and YYREEE (reference sequence). Trimming cost V 4 bases and J 1 base, with 6 bases left between them. Drawing the rest from reference TRBV5-4 and TRBJ2-7, the complete variable domain is ETGVTQSPTHLIKTRGQQVTLRCSSQSGHNTVSWYQQALGQGPQFIFQYYREEENGRGNFPPRFSGLQFPNYSSELNVNALELDDSALYLCASSVKSYEQYFGPGTRLTVT.